This TCR beta chain appears in the sequencing data of a study of response to subunit inactivated influenza vaccine (dated by TCRdb to 2016 to 2018). Looking at the study overall: Deep quantitative T cell receptor repertoire profiling was used in the study to track responses to a trivalent subunit inactivated influenza vaccine. Broad study findings and their caveats: According to the authors, only a limited number of new T cells may be recruited by each seasonal influenza vaccination.

The library was built by means of RT-PCR. TCRdb lists the instrument as Illumina HiSeq 2500. TCRdb trimmed the raw reads at Q25, called clones with MiXCR and kept productive beta chains. All rows with the same CDR3 protein become a single entry with the most common DNA and genes. Recorded for this sample are hundreds of thousands of distinct CDR3 sequences; approximately 13% of them occurred a single time. The ten most abundant clones make up 6% to 8% of the sample. This clonotype was picked up a small number of times. Its target antigen remains unknown. Base qualities are missing; no much larger clone stands one base away. The CDR3 runs 16 amino acids, cysteine and phenylalanine included. The CDR3 DNA has 48 bases and is translated from base 1. Trimming accounts for 1 base at V and 3 bases at J, while the number of junction bases matched to no gene is 8. The germline V gene encodes CDR1 SGHRS and CDR2 YFSETQ.

The material was PBMCs from blood, obtained 14 to 15 days before vaccination. The receptor was derived from a man between 50 and 59 years old who received an inactivated influenza vaccine. Donor details come from another sample of the same person, matched by shared clones. This sequence uses TRBV5-1 and TRBJ2-3; 7 middle bases align to TRBD1. The CDR3: CASSLPRDSVTDTQYF. The sequence in DNA is TGCGCCAGCAGCTTGCCAAGGGACAGCGTAACAGATACGCAGTATTTT.